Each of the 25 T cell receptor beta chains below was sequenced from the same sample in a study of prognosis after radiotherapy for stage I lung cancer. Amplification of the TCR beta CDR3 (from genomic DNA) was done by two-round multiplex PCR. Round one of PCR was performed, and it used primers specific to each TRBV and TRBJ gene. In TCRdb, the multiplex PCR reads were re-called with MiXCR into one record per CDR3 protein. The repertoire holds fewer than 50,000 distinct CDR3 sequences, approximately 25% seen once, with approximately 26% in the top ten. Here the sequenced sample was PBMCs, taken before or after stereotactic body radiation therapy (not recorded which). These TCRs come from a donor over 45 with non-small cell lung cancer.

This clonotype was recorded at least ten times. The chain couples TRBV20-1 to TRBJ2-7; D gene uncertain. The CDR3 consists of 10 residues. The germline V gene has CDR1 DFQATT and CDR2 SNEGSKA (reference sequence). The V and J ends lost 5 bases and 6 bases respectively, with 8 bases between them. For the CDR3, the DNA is TGCAGTGCTTACATGGGCGAGCAGTACTTC. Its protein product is CSAYMGEQYF.

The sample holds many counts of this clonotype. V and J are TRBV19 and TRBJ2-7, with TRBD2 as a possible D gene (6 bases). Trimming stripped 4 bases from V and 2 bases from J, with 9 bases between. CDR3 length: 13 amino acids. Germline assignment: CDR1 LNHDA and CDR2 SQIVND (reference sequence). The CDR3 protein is CASSRGRPYEQYF. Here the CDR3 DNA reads TGTGCCAGTAGTAGGGGGAGGCCCTACGAGCAGTACTTC. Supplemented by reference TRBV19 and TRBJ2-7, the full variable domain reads DGGITQSPKYLFRKEGQNVTLSCEQNLNHDAMYWYRQDPGQGLRLIYYSQIVNDFQKGDIAEGYSVSREKKESFPLTVTSAQKNPTAFYLCASSRGRPYEQYFGPGTRLTVT.

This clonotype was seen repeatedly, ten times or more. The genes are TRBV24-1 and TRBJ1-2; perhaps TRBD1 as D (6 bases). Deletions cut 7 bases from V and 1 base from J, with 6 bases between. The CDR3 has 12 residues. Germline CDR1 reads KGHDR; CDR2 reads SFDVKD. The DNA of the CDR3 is TGTGCCACCAGGGACAGTAACTATGGCTACACCTTC. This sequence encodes CATRDSNYGYTF.

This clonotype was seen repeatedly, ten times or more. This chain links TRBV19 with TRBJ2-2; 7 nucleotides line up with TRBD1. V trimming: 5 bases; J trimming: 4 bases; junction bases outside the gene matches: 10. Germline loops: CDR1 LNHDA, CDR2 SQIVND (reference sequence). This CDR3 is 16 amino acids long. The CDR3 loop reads CASSSQGIRGTGELFF. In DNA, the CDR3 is TGTGCCAGTAGTTCACAGGGGATCCGTGGCACCGGGGAGCTGTTTTTT.

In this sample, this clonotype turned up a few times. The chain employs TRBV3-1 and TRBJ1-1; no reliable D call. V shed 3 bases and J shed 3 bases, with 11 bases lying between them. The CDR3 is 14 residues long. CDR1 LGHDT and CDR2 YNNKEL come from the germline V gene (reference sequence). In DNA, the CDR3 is TGTGCCAGCAGCCAGGGCCAAGAGGACACTGAAGCTTTCTTT. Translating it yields CASSQGQEDTEAFF.

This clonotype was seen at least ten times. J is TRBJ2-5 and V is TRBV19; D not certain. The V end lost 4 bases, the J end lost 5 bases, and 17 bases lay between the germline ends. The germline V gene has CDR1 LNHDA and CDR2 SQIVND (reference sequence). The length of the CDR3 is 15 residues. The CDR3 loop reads CASSTGRRALETQYF. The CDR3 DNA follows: TGTGCCAGTAGTACAGGACGGAGAGCCTTGGAGACCCAGTACTTC.

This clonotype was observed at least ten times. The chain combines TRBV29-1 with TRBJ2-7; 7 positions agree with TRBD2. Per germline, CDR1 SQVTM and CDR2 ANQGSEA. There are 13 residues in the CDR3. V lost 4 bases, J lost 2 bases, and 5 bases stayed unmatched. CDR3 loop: CSVAGGETYEQYF. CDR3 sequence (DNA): TGCAGCGTTGCTGGGGGGGAAACCTACGAGCAGTACTTC.

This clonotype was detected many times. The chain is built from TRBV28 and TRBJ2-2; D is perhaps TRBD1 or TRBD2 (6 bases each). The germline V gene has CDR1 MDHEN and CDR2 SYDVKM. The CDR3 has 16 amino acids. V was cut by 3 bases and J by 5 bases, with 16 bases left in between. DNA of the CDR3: TGTGCCAGCAGTTTGGGGGATCGGGGGCTGACCGGGGAGCTGTTTTTT. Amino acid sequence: CASSLGDRGLTGELFF.

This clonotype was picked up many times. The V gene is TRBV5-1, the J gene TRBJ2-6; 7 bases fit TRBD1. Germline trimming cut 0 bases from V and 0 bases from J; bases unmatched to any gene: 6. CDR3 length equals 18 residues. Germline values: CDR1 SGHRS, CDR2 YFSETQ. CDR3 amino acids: CASSLVTGKSSGANVLTF. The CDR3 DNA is TGCGCCAGCAGCTTGGTGACAGGGAAAAGCTCTGGGGCCAACGTCCTGACTTTC. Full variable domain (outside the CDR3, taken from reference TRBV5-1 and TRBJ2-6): KAGVTQTPRYLIKTRGQQVTLSCSPISGHRSVSWYQQTPGQGLQFLFEYFSETQRNKGNFPGRFSGRQFSNSRSEMNVSTLELGDSALYLCASSLVTGKSSGANVLTFGAGSRLTVL.

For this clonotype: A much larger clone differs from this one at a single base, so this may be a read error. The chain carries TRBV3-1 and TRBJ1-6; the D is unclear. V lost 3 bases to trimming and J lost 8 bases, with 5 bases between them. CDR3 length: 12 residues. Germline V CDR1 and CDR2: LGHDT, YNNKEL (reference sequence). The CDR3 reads CASSHSDSPLHF. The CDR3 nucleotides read TGTGCCAGCAGCCACTCCGATTCACCCCTCCACTTT.

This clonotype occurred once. In DNA form, the CDR3 reads TGTGCCAGCAGCTTAGGAGTGGAGACCCAGTACTTC. This codes for CASSLGVETQYF. V is TRBV7-6 and J is TRBJ2-7; D uncertain. The end of the DNA aligns better with TRBJ2-5, so the J call may be wrong. CDR1 is SGHVS and CDR2 is FNYEAQ in the germline V gene. The CDR3 length is 12 residues.

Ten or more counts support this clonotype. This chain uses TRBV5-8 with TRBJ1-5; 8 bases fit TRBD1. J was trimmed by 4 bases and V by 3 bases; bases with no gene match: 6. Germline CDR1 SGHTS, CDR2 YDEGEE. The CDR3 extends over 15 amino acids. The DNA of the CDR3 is TGTGCCAGCAGCTACCGGGACAGGCTAAATCAGCCCCAGCATTTT. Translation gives CASSYRDRLNQPQHF.

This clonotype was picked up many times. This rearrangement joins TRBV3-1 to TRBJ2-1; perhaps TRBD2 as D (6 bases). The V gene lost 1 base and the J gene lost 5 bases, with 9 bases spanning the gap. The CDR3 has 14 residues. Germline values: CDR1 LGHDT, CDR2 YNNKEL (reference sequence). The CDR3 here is CASSQGAGHNEQFF. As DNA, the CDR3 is TGTGCCAGCAGCCAAGGGGCGGGGCACAATGAGCAGTTCTTC.

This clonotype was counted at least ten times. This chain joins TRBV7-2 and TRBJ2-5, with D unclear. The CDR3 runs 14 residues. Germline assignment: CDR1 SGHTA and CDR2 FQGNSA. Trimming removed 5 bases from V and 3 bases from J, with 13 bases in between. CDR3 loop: CASSPSPLKETQYF. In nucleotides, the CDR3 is TGTGCCAGCAGCCCTTCCCCCTTAAAAGAGACCCAGTACTTC.

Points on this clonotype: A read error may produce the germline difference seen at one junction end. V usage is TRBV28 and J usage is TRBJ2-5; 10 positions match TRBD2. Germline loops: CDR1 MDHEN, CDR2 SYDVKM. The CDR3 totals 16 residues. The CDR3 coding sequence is TGTGCCAGCAGTTTCGGGGCTAGCGGGGGTCAAGAGACCAAGTACTTC. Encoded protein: CASSFGASGGQETKYF. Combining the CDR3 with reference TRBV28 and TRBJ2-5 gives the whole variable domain DVKVTQSSRYLVKRTGEKVFLECVQDMDHENMFWYRQDPGLGLRLIYFSYDVKMKEKGDIPEGYSVSREKKERFSLILESASTNQTSMYLCASSFGASGGQETKYFGPGTRLLVL.

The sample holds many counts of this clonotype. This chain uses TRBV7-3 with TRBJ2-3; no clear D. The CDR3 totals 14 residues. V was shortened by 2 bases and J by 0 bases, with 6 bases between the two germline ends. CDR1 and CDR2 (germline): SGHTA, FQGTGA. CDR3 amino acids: CASSLEASTDTQYF. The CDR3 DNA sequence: TGTGCCAGCAGCTTAGAGGCCAGCACAGATACGCAGTATTTT.

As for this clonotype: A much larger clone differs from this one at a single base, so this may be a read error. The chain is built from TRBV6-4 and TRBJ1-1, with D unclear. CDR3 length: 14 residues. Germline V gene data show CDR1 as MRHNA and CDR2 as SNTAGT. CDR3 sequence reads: CASSWRTMNTEVFF. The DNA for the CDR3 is TGTGCCAGCAGCTGGCGGACTATGAACACTGAAGTTTTCTTT.

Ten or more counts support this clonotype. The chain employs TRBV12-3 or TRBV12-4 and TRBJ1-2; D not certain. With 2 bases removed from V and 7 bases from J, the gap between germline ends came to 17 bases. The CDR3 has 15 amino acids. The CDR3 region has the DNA TGTGCCAGCAGTTTATTCGCGTTTTCCTCACGTGGCTACACCTTC. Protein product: CASSLFAFSSRGYTF.

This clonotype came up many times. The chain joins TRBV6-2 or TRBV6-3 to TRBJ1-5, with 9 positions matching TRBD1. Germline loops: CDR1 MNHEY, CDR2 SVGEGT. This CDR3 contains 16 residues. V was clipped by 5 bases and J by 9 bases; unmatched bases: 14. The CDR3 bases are TGTGCCAGCAGTCCGGGGGCCCCCACAGGGGGCACGCCCCAGCATTTT. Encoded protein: CASSPGAPTGGTPQHF.

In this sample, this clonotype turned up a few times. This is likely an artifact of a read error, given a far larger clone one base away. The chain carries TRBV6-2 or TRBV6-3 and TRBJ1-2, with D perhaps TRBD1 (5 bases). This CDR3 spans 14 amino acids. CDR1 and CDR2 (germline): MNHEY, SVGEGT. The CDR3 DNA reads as TGTGCCAGCAGAAAACCGGGGGGAAACTATGTCTACACCTTC. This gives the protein CASRKPGGNYVYTF.

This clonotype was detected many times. The CDR3: CASSVGEDLGYTEAFF. The CDR3 nucleotides read TGTGCCAGCAGCGTAGGTGAGGACTTGGGGTACACTGAAGCTTTCTTT. The chain combines TRBV9 with TRBJ1-1; D ambiguous. Germline CDR1 is SGDLS and CDR2 is YYNGEE. CDR3 length: 16 amino acids. V was trimmed by 0 bases and J by 3 bases, leaving 15 bases between them.

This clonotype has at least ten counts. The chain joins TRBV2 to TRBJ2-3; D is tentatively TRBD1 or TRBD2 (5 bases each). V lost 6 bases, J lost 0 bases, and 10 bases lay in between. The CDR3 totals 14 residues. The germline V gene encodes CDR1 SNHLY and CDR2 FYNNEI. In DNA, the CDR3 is TGTGCCAGCAGGTCGGGGCCAAGCACAGATACGCAGTATTTT. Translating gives CASRSGPSTDTQYF.

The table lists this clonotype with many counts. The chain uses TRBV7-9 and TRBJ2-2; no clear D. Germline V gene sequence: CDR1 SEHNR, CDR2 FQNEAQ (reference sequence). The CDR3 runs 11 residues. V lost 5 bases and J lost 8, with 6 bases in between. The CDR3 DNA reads TGTGCCAGCAGCCCCAGTGGGGAGCTGTTTTTT. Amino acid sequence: CASSPSGELFF. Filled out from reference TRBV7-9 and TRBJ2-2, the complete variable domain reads DTGVSQNPRHKITKRGQNVTFRCDPISEHNRLYWYRQTLGQGPEFLTYFQNEAQLEKSRLLSDRFSAERPKGSFSTLEIQRTEQGDSAMYLCASSPSGELFFGEGSRLTVL.

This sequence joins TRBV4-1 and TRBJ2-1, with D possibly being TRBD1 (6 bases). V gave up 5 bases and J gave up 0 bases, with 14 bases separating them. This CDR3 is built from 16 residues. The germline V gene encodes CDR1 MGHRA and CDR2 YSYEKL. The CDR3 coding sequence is TGCGCCAGCAGCAAAGTGAGGGGGACCTCCTACAATGAGCAGTTCTTC. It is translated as CASSKVRGTSYNEQFF.

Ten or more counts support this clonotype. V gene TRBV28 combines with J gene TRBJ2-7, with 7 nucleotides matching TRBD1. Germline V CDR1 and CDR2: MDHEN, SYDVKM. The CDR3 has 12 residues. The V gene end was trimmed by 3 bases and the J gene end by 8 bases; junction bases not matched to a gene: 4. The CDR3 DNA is TGTGCCAGCAGTTTGGGACAGCGAAAGCAGTACTTC. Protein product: CASSLGQRKQYF. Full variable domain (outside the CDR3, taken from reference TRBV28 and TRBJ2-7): DVKVTQSSRYLVKRTGEKVFLECVQDMDHENMFWYRQDPGLGLRLIYFSYDVKMKEKGDIPEGYSVSREKKERFSLILESASTNQTSMYLCASSLGQRKQYFGPGTRLTVT.